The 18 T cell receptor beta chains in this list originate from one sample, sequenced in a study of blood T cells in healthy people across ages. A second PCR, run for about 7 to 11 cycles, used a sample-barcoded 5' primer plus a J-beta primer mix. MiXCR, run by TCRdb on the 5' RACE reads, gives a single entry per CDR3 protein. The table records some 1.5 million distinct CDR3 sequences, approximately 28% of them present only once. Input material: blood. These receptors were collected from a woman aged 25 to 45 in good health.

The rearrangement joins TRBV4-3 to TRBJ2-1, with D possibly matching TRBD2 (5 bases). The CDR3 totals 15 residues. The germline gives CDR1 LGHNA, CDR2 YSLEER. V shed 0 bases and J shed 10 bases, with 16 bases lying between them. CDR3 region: CASSQDPGLSREQFF. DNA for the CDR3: TGCGCCAGCAGCCAAGATCCCGGACTCAGTCGGGAGCAGTTCTTC.

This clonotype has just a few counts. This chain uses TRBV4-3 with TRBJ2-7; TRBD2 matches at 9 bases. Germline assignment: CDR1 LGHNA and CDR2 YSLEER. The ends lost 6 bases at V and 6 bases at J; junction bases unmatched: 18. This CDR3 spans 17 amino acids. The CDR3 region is CASREMTGLAGRIEQYF. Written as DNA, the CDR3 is TGCGCCAGCAGGGAGATGACAGGGCTAGCGGGAAGGATCGAGCAGTACTTC.

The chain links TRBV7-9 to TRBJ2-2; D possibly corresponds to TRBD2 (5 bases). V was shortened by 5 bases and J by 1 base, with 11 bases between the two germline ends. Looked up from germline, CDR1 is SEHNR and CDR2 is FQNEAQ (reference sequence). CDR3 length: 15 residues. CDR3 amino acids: CASSRRGGNTGELFF. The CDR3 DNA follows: TGTGCCAGCAGCAGAAGAGGAGGGAACACCGGGGAGCTGTTTTTT.

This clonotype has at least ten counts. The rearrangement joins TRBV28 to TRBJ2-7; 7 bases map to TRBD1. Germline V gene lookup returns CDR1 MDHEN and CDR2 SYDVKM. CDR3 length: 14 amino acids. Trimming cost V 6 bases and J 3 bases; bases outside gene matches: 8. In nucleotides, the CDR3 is TGTGCCAGCAGAGGCCGAGACAGGGACTACGAGCAGTACTTC. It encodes CASRGRDRDYEQYF. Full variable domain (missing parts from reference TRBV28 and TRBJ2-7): DVKVTQSSRYLVKRTGEKVFLECVQDMDHENMFWYRQDPGLGLRLIYFSYDVKMKEKGDIPEGYSVSREKKERFSLILESASTNQTSMYLCASRGRDRDYEQYFGPGTRLTVT.

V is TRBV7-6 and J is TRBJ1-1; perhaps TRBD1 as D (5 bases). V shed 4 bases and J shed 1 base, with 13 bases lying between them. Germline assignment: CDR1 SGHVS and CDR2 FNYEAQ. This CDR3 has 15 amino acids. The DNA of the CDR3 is TGTGCCAGCAGCTACAGGACTTTGGAGAACACTGAAGCTTTCTTT. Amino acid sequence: CASSYRTLENTEAFF.

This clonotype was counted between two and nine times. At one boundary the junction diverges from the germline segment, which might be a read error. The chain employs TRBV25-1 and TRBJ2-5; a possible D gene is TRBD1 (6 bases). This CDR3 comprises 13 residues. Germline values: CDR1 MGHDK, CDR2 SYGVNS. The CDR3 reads CASSPPGAETRYF. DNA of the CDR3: TGTGCCAGCAGCCCCCCAGGGGCCGAGACCCGGTACTTC.

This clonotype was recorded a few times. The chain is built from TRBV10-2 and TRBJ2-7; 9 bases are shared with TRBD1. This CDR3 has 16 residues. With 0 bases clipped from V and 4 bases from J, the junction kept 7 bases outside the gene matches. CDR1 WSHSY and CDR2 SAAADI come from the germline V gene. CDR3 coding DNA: TGCGCCAGCAGTGAGTCGAGGGGACAGGGCAGTTACGAGCAGTACTTC. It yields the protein CASSESRGQGSYEQYF.

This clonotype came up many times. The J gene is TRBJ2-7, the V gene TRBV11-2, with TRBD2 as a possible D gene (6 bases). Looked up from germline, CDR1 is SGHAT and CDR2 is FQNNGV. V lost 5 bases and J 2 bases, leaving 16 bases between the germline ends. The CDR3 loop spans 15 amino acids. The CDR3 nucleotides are TGTGCCAGCAGCGCATCGGGGGTCCCAACCTACGAGCAGTACTTC. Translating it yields CASSASGVPTYEQYF. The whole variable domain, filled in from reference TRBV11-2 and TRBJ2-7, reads EAGVAQSPRYKIIEKRQSVAFWCNPISGHATLYWYQQILGQGPKLLIQFQNNGVVDDSQLPKDRFSAERLKGVDSTLKIQPAKLEDSAVYLCASSASGVPTYEQYFGPGTRLTVT.

The CDR3 here is CASSLEPGGGGYTF. The CDR3 DNA sequence: TGCGCCAGCAGCTTGGAGCCAGGGGGCGGGGGCTACACCTTC. This chain links TRBV5-1 with TRBJ1-2; 8 bases fit TRBD1. This CDR3 is built from 14 residues. The V gene's germline CDR1 is SGHRS and CDR2 YFSETQ. J was trimmed by 8 bases and V by 0 bases; bases with no gene match: 6.

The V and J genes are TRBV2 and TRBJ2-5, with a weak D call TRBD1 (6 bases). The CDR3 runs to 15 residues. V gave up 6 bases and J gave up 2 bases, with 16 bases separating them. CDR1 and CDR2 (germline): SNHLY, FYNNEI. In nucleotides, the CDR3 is TGTGCCAGCAGCCTACAGGGACGGATACAAGAGACCCAGTACTTC. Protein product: CASSLQGRIQETQYF.

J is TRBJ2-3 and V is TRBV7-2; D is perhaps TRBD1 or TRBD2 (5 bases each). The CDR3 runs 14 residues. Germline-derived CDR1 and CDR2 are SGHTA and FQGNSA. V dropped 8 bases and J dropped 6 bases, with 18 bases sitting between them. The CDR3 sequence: CASSRDVDTDTQYF. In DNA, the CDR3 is TGTGCCAGCTCAAGGGACGTAGACACGGATACGCAGTATTTT.

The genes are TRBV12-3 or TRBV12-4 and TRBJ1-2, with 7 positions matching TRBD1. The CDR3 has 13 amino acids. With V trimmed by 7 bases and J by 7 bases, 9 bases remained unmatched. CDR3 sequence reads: CASTAGQPFGYTF. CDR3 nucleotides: TGTGCCAGCACCGCGGGACAGCCGTTTGGCTACACCTTC.

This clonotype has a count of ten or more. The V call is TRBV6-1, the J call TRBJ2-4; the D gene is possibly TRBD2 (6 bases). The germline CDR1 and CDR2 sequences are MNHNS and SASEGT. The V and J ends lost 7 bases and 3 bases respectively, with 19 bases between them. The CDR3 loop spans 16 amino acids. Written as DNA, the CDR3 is TGTGCCAGCACCCCGACCTGGGACTCGGGCAAAAACATTCAGTACTTC. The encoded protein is CASTPTWDSGKNIQYF.

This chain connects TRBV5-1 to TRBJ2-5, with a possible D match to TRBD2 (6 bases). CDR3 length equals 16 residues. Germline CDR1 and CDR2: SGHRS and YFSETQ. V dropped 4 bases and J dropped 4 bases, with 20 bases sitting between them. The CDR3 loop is CASSLQGLRKVETQYF. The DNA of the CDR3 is TGCGCCAGCAGCCTGCAGGGACTGCGGAAGGTAGAGACCCAGTACTTC.

The CDR3: CASSRDSYSVGYTF. The CDR3 bases are TGTGCCAGCAGCAGGGACAGCTATTCCGTCGGCTACACCTTC. The V and J genes are TRBV6-5 and TRBJ1-2, with 7 bases identical to TRBD1. CDR1 MNHEY and CDR2 SVGAGI come from the germline V gene. The junction had 12 bases not matched to a gene; V was cut back by 6 bases and J by 8 bases. The CDR3 length is 14 residues.

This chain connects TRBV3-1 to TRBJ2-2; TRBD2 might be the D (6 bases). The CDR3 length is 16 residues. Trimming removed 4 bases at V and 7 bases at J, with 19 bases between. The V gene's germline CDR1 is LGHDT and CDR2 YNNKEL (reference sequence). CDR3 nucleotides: TGTGCCAGCAGCCCGCCGCGGGGTAGTTCGAGCGGGGAGCTGTTTTTT. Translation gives CASSPPRGSSSGELFF.

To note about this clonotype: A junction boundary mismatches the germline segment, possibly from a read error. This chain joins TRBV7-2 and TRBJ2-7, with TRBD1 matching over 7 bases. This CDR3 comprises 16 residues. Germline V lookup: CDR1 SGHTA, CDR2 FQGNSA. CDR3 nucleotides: TGTGCCAGCAGCTTTGTAGGACAGGAGCCTACCTACGAGCGGTACTTC. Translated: CASSFVGQEPTYERYF.

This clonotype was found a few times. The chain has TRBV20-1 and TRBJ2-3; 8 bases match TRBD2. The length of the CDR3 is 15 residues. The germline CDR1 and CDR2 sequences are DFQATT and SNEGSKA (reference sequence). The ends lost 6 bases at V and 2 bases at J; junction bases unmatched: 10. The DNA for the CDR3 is TGCAGTGCGAGTAGTAGCGGGGAGATCACAGATACGCAGTATTTT. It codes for CSASSSGEITDTQYF.